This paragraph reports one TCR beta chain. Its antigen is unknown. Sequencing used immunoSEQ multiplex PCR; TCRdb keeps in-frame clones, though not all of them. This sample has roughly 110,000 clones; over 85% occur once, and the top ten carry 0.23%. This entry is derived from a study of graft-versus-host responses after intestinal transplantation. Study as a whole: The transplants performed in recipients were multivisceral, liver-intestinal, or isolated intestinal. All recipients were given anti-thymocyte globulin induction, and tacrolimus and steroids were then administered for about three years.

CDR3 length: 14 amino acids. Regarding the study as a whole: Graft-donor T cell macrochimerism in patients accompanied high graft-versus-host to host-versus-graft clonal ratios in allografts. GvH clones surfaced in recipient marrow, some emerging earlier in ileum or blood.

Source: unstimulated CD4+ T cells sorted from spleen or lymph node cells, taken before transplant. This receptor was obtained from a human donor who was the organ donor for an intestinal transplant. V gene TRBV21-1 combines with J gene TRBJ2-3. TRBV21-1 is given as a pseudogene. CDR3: CASSAIRSTDTQYF. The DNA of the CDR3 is TGTGCCAGCAGCGCAATCCGTAGCACAGATACGCAGTATTTT.